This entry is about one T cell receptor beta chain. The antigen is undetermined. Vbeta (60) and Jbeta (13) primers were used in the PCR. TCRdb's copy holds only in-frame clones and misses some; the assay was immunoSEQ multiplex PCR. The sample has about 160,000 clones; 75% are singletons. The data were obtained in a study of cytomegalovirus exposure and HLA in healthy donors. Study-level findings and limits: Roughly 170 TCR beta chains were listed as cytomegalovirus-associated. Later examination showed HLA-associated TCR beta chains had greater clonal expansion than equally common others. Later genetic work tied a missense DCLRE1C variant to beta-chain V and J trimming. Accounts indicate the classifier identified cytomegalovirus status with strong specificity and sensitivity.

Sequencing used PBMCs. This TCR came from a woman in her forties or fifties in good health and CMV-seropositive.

The CDR3 spells CASSSYRDRPSNEQFF. CDR3 in DNA: TGTGCCAGCAGCTCATACCGGGACAGGCCTAGCAATGAGCAGTTCTTC. The V gene is TRBV9, the J gene TRBJ2-1; 8 bases are shared with TRBD1. Looked up from germline, CDR1 is SGDLS and CDR2 is YYNGEE. V lost 4 bases and J lost 6; bases outside the gene matches: 12. This CDR3 region has 16 residues.